The clone carrying this TCR beta chain was observed a few times. Bulk TCR libraries used previously described methods and listed TCR primers. TCRdb redid the calling of the PCR reads with MiXCR, one entry per CDR3 protein. The profile shows about 330,000 distinct CDR3 sequences, roughly 24% of them singletons. The germline V and J ends were trimmed by 8 bases and 0 bases, with 19 bases remaining between them. The germline CDR1 and CDR2 sequences are SEHNR and FQNEAQ (reference sequence). This CDR3 is built from 16 residues. This sample was taken from a study of molecular identifiers for immune sequencing clone quantification.

This TCR was recovered from a human donor in good health. Some libraries in this study had Jurkat cell RNA spiked in. The gene calls are TRBV7-9 and TRBJ1-2; D is uncertain. The sample was naive CD8+ T cells from blood, with Jurkat cell RNA spiked in. Noted subset: FACS-sorted CD8+CD4-CCR7+CD45RA+ naive T cells. The CDR3 nucleotides read TGTGCCAGCTGGCGGACGGATTTTCACGCTAACTATGGCTACACCTTC. Its protein is CASWRTDFHANYGYTF.